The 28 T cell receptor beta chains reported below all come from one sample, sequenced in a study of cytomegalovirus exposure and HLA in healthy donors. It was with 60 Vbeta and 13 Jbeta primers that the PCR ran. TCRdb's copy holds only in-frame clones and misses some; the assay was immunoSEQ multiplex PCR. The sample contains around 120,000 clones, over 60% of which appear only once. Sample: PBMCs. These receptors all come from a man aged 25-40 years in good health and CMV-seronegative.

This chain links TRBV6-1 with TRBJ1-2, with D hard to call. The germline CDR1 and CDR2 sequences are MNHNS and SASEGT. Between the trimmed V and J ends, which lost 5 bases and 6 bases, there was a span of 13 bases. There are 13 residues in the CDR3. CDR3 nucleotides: TGTGCCAGCAGTAGCTCCCTAATTAATGGCTACACCTTC. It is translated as CASSSSLINGYTF.

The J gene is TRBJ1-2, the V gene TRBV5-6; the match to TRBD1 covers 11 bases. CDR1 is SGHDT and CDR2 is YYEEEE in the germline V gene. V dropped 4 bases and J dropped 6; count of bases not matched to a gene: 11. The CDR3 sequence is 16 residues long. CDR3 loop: CASSLPPDRGQHGYTF. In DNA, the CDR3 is TGTGCCAGCAGCCTTCCCCCGGACAGGGGGCAACATGGCTACACCTTC.

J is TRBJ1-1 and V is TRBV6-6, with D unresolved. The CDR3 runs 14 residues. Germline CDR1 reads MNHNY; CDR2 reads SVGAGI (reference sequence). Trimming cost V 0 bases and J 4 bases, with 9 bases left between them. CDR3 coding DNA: TGTGCCAGCAGTTACTCAGAGGCGAGCACTGAAGCTTTCTTT. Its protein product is CASSYSEASTEAFF.

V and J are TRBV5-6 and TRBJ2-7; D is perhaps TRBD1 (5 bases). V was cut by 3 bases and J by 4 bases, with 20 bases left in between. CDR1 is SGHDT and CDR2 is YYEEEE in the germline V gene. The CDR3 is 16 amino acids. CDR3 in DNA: TGTGCCAGCAGCTCCTTAGGGGTAGGATGGTTGTACGAGCAGTACTTC. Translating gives CASSSLGVGWLYEQYF.

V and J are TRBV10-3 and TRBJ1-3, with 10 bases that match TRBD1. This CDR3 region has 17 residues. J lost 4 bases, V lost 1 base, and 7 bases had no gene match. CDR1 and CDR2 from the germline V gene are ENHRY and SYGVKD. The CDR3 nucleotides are TGTGCCATCAGTGAGTGGGGACAGGGGAATATCGGAAACACCATATATTTT. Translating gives CAISEWGQGNIGNTIYF.

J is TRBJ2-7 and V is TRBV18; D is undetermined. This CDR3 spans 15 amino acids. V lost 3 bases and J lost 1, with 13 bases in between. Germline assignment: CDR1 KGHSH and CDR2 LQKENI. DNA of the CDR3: TGTGCCAGCTCACCGTTGGCAGGTAGATCCTACGAGCAGTACTTC. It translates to CASSPLAGRSYEQYF.

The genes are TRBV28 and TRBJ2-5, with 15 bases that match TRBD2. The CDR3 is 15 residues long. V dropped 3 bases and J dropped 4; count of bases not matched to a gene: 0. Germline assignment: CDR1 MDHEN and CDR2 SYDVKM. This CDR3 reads CASSLGLAGGETQYF. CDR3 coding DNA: TGTGCCAGCAGTTTGGGACTAGCGGGAGGAGAGACCCAGTACTTC.

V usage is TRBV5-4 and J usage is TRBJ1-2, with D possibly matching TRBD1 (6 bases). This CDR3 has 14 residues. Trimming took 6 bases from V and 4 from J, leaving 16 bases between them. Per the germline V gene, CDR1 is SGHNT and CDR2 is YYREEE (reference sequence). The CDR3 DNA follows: TGTGCCAGCACCCTCCCTGGACAGCGCTATGGCTACACCTTC. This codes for CASTLPGQRYGYTF.

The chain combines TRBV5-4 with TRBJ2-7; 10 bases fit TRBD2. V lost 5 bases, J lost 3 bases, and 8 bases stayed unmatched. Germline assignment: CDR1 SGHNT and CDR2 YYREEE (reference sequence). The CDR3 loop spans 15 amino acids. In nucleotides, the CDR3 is TGTGCCAGCAGTTACAAGCGGGGGGGCCGCTACGAGCAGTACTTC. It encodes CASSYKRGGRYEQYF.

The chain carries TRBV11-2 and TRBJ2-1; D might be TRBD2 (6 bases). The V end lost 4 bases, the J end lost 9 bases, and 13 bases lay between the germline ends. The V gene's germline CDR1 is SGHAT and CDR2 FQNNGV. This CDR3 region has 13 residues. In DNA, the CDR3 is TGTGCCAGCAGCTATAACAAGGGAGGTGAGCAGTTCTTC. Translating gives CASSYNKGGEQFF.

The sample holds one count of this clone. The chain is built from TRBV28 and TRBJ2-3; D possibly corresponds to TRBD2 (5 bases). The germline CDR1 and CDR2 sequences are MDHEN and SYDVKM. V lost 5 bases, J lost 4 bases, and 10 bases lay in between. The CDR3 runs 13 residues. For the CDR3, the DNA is TGTGCCAGCAGTAGCGGCGTCCCAGATACGCAGTATTTT. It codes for CASSSGVPDTQYF.

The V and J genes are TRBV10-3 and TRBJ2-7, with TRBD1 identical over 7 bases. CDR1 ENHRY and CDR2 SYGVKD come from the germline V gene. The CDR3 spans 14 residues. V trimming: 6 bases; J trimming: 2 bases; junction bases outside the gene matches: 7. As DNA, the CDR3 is TGTGCCATCAGCGAACGACAGGGACCCTACGAGCAGTACTTC. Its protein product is CAISERQGPYEQYF.

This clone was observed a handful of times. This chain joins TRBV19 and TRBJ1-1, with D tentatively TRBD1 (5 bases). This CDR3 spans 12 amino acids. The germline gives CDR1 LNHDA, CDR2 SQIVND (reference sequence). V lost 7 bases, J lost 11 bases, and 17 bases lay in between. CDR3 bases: TGTGCCAGTACCCCAGGGCATATAATCGCTTTCTTT. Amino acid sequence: CASTPGHIIAFF.

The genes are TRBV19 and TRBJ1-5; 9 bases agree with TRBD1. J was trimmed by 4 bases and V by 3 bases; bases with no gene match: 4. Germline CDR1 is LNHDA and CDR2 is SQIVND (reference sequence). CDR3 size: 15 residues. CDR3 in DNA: TGTGCCAGTAGTATTTTTGGGACAGGGAATCAGCCCCAGCATTTT. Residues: CASSIFGTGNQPQHF.

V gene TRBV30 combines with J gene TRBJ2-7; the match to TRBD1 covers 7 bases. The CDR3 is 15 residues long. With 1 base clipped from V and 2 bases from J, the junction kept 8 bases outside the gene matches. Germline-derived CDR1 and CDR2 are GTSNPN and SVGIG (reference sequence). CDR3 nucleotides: TGTGCCTGGAGTGGGAGACAGGGTAATGCCTACGAGCAGTACTTC. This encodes CAWSGRQGNAYEQYF.

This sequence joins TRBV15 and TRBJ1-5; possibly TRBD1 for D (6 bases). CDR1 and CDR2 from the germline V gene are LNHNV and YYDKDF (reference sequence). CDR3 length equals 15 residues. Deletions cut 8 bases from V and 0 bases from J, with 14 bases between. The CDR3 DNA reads TGTGCCACCCGACCCGGGGGGCGTAGCAATCAGCCCCAGCATTTT. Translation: CATRPGGRSNQPQHF.

The CDR3 DNA is TGCGCCAGCAGCCAAGGGGGGCATCCCTCCTACGAGCAGTACTTC. Translating it yields CASSQGGHPSYEQYF. The chain links TRBV4-1 to TRBJ2-5; maybe TRBD1 (6 bases). The J call is uncertain, as TRBJ2-7 better fits the DNA end. The CDR3 sequence is 15 residues long. The germline gives CDR1 MGHRA, CDR2 YSYEKL.

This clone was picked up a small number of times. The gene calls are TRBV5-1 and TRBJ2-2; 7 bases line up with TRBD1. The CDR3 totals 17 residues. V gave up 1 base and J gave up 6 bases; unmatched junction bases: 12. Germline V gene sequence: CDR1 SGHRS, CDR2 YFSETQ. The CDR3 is CASSLRGRIRSSGELFF. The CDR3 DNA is TGCGCCAGCAGCTTGAGGGGGCGAATAAGATCCTCCGGGGAGCTGTTTTTT.

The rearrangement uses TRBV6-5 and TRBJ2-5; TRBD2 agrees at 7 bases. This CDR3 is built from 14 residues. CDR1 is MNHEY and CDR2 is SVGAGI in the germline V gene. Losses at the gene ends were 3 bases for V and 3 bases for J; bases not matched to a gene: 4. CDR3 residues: CASSYGGSKETQYF. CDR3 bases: TGTGCCAGCAGTTATGGCGGGAGTAAAGAGACCCAGTACTTC.

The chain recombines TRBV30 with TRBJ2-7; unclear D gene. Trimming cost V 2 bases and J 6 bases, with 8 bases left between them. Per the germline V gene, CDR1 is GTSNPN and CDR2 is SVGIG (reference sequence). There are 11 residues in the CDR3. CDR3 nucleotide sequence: TGTGCCTGGAGTACCCAGGCCGAGCAGTACTTC. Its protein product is CAWSTQAEQYF.

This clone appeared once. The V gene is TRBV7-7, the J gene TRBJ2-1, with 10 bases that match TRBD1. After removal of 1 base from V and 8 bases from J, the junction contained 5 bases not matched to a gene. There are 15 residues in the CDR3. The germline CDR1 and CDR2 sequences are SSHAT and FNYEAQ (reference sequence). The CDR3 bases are TGTGCCAGCAGCTTAGAGGGACAGGGGAAGGATGAGCAGTTCTTC. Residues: CASSLEGQGKDEQFF.

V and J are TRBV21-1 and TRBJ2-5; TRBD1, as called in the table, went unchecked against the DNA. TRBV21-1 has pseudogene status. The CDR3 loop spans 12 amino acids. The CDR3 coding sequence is TGTGCCACACCGACAGGCCAAGAGACCCAGTACTTC. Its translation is CATPTGQETQYF.

This chain's CDR3 is CASSLEQRGYNEQFF. CDR3 bases: TGCGCCAGCAGCTTGGAACAGCGGGGATACAATGAGCAGTTCTTC. The V gene is TRBV5-1, the J gene TRBJ2-1; 7 bases fit TRBD2. Per the germline V gene, CDR1 is SGHRS and CDR2 is YFSETQ. V shed 0 bases and J 4 bases; nucleotides not matched to a gene: 4. The CDR3 extends over 15 amino acids. Filled out from reference TRBV5-1 and TRBJ2-1, the complete variable domain reads KAGVTQTPRYLIKTRGQQVTLSCSPISGHRSVSWYQQTPGQGLQFLFEYFSETQRNKGNFPGRFSGRQFSNSRSEMNVSTLELGDSALYLCASSLEQRGYNEQFFGPGTRLTVL.

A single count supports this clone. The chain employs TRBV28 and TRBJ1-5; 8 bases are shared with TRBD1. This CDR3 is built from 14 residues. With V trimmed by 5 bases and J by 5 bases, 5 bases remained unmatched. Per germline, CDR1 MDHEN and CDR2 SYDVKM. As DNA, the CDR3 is TGTGCCAGCAGTGGACAGGGCCCGGATCAGCCCCAGCATTTT. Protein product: CASSGQGPDQPQHF.

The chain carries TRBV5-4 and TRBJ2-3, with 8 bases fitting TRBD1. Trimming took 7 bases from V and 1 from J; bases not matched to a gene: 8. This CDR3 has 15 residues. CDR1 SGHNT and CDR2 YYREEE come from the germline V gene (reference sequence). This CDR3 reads CASAPQGAGTDTQYF. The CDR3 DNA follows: TGTGCCAGCGCACCGCAGGGGGCGGGCACAGATACGCAGTATTTT.

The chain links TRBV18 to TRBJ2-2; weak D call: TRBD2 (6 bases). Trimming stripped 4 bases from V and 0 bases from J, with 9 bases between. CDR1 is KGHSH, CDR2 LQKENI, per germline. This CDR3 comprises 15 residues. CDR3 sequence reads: CASSRGTSNTGELFF. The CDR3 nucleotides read TGTGCCAGCTCACGGGGGACTTCGAACACCGGGGAGCTGTTTTTT. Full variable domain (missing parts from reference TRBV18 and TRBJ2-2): NAGVMQNPRHLVRRRGQEARLRCSPMKGHSHVYWYRQLPEEGLKFMVYLQKENIIDESGMPKERFSAEFPKEGPSILRIQQVVRGDSAAYFCASSRGTSNTGELFFGEGSRLTVL.

The DNA for the CDR3 is TGTGCCACCAGCAGAGGAGGTGGACTAGCGGGAGGGGGCTCCTACAATGAGCAGTTCTTC. Encoded protein: CATSRGGGLAGGGSYNEQFF. The chain uses TRBV15 and TRBJ2-1; 15 nucleotides align to TRBD2. CDR3 length: 20 residues. CDR1 is LNHNV and CDR2 is YYDKDF in the germline V gene (reference sequence). After removal of 1 base from V and 0 bases from J, the junction contained 7 bases not matched to a gene.

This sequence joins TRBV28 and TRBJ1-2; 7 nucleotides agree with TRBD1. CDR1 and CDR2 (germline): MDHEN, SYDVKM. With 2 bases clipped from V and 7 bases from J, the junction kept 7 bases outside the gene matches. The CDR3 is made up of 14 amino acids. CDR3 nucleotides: TGTGCCAGCAGTTTAGGGACAGTTCAAGGTGGCTACACCTTC. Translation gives CASSLGTVQGGYTF.